The present T cell receptor beta chain was sequenced within a study of shared clonotypes between healthy human individuals. Looking at the study overall: Each donor's CD8 memory used one plate, CD8 naive two, each CD4 subset three.

This CDR3 is 15 amino acids long. Losses at the gene ends were 6 bases for V and 4 bases for J; bases not matched to a gene: 12. The germline gives CDR1 LNHDA, CDR2 SQIVND (reference sequence). Findings of the study overall: Sorted-subset sequencing, rarefaction showed, was incomplete despite large depth. Relative to clonotypes present in all four donors, those not shared had lower generation probabilities.

Sorted-subset replicate PCRs used about 200 ng of genomic DNA. This amount corresponded to approximately 30,000 T cell genomes. TCRdb's copy holds only in-frame clones and misses some; the assay was immunoSEQ multiplex PCR. The repertoire includes about 2 million clones, less than 95% of them detected once, and 0.9% to 1.5% sits in the top ten. Note on this clone: Its antigen is not identified.

Only CD45RO-negative cells positively selected for CCR7 counted as naive CD8 cells, so terminally differentiated effector memory CD45RA+ cells were excluded. The sample taken for sequencing was naive CD8+ T cells sorted from blood. This receptor was identified in a man aged 18 to 30 in good health. The chain is built from TRBV19 and TRBJ2-7; 7 positions agree with TRBD1. The CDR3 DNA reads as TGTGCCAGTAGCCCCGACAGGGCCGAAGATTACGAGCAGTACTTC. It yields the protein CASSPDRAEDYEQYF.